One sample yielded the 23 T cell receptor beta chains listed below, sequenced in a study of vaccination and CD4 T cells after COVID-19. Regarding treatment: roughly 10-day PBMC culture with coronavirus spike peptide pools or control peptides (ViraFEST assay). These receptors lack a known antigen. Cultured CD4+ T cell DNA was sequenced using the Oncomine TCR Beta short-read assay. Each CDR3 protein is one row after TCRdb ran MiXCR on the PCR reads. The repertoire includes some 7,000 distinct CDR3 sequences, roughly 80% of them detected once, and roughly 17% sits in the top ten. Sequenced sample: CD4+ T cells from blood, cultured in vitro. These receptors all stem from a human donor who had recovered from COVID-19.

This clonotype was found once. CDR3 DNA: TGTGCCAGCAGGGGGGCCGGAAATTCACCCCTCCACTTT. This encodes CASRGAGNSPLHF. This chain joins TRBV6-2 or TRBV6-3 and TRBJ1-6; D is perhaps TRBD1 (6 bases). V was clipped by 6 bases and J by 7 bases, with 10 bases between them. The CDR3 runs 13 residues. CDR1 and CDR2 (germline): MNHEY, SVGEGT.

This clonotype appeared a few times. This chain uses TRBV2 with TRBJ1-5, with a possible D match to TRBD1 (6 bases). This CDR3 contains 15 residues. Germline CDR1 SNHLY, CDR2 FYNNEI. Trimming cost V 4 bases and J 2 bases, with 12 bases left between them. The CDR3 region is CASSVPQGGNQPQHF. The CDR3 nucleotides read TGTGCCAGCAGTGTCCCACAGGGCGGCAATCAGCCCCAGCATTTT.

Here the CDR3 DNA reads TGCAGTGCTAGAGACAGGTCCGAACTACGAGGCCGCAGCGCTTTCTTT. Its protein is CSARDRSELRGRSAFF. The chain is built from TRBV20-1 and TRBJ1-1; D is uncertain. V lost 0 bases and J 11 bases, leaving 25 bases between the germline ends. The CDR3 runs to 16 residues. CDR1 and CDR2 (germline): DFQATT, SNEGSKA (reference sequence).

The chain carries TRBV20-1 and TRBJ1-2, with 7 bases fitting TRBD1. Germline values: CDR1 DFQATT, CDR2 SNEGSKA (reference sequence). The CDR3 loop spans 15 amino acids. Trimming took 4 bases from V and 3 from J; bases not matched to a gene: 11. CDR3: CSANREQGLDYGYTF. The CDR3 coding sequence is TGCAGTGCTAACCGTGAACAGGGGCTGGACTATGGCTACACCTTC.

The chain couples TRBV19 to TRBJ1-5; weak D call: TRBD1 (5 bases). V lost 3 bases and J 3 bases, leaving 12 bases between the germline ends. Germline V CDR1 and CDR2: LNHDA, SQIVND (reference sequence). The CDR3 totals 15 residues. CDR3 sequence (DNA): TGTGCCAGTAGTATGACAGCAGGATACAATCAGCCCCAGCATTTT. Its translation: CASSMTAGYNQPQHF.

The gene calls are TRBV2 and TRBJ2-1; D possibly corresponds to TRBD2 (6 bases). Trimming stripped 8 bases from V and 8 bases from J, with 13 bases between. CDR1 SNHLY and CDR2 FYNNEI come from the germline V gene. The CDR3 is made up of 12 amino acids. The chain's CDR3 is CASCQRVHEQFF. The CDR3 DNA sequence: TGTGCCAGCTGCCAGCGGGTCCATGAGCAGTTCTTC.

The chain links TRBV11-2 to TRBJ2-7, with D perhaps TRBD2 (6 bases). Trimming removed 5 bases from V and 3 bases from J, with 17 bases in between. The CDR3 has 15 residues. Germline V gene sequence: CDR1 SGHAT, CDR2 FQNNGV. CDR3 sequence reads: CASSQWRATVYEQYF. As DNA, the CDR3 is TGTGCCAGCAGCCAGTGGAGGGCAACGGTCTACGAGCAGTACTTC.

This clonotype occurred a few times. The genes are TRBV7-2 and TRBJ1-1; TRBD1 is a possible D gene (5 bases). Looked up from germline, CDR1 is SGHTA and CDR2 is FQGNSA. V was shortened by 2 bases and J by 7 bases, with 8 bases between the two germline ends. The CDR3 is 12 amino acids. CDR3 amino acids: CASSLRGSEAFF. The CDR3 DNA reads TGTGCCAGCAGCTTACGGGGCAGTGAAGCTTTCTTT.

The chain combines TRBV20-1 with TRBJ1-1; D is unresolved. Germline loops: CDR1 DFQATT, CDR2 SNEGSKA (reference sequence). V gave up 3 bases and J gave up 10 bases, with 12 bases separating them. The CDR3 covers 11 residues. The CDR3 protein is CSARASLGAFF. The CDR3 coding sequence is TGCAGTGCTAGGGCCTCCCTCGGAGCTTTCTTT.

This chain links TRBV19 with TRBJ1-5; D call uncertain. V was cut by 3 bases and J by 4 bases, with 10 bases left in between. CDR1 is LNHDA and CDR2 is SQIVND in the germline V gene (reference sequence). The CDR3 loop spans 14 amino acids. The DNA of the CDR3 is TGTGCCAGTAGTATGAGGAACAGTAATCAGCCCCAGCATTTT. Its translation is CASSMRNSNQPQHF.

The chain has TRBV20-1 and TRBJ2-3; D may be TRBD1 or TRBD2 (6 bases each). The CDR3 totals 15 residues. Germline CDR1 and CDR2: DFQATT and SNEGSKA (reference sequence). The CDR3 coding sequence is TGCAGGGTTAAGAGGGGGGATTGGGGCACAGATACGCAGTATTTT. It encodes CRVKRGDWGTDTQYF.

This sequence joins TRBV7-9 and TRBJ2-3, with D hard to call. The CDR3 totals 11 residues. Trimming took off 6 bases at V and 7 bases at J, with 8 bases between the two ends. CDR1 is SEHNR, CDR2 FQNEAQ, per germline (reference sequence). The CDR3 DNA follows: TGTGCCAGCAGGTCCACCAATACGCAGTATTTT. Protein product: CASRSTNTQYF.

The chain has TRBV5-1 and TRBJ2-1, with TRBD1 as a possible D gene (6 bases). The length of the CDR3 is 17 residues. Germline assignment: CDR1 SGHRS and CDR2 YFSETQ. Trimming pared 1 base from V and 6 bases from J, leaving 20 bases between. In DNA form, the CDR3 reads TGCGCCAGCAGCTTGAGGTGGCCTACCCAGGGGAGCAATGAGCAGTTCTTC. This codes for CASSLRWPTQGSNEQFF.

The V and J genes are TRBV19 and TRBJ1-2, with D perhaps matching TRBD1 (6 bases). V lost 3 bases to trimming and J lost 5 bases, with 28 bases between them. The CDR3 spans 19 residues. CDR1 is LNHDA and CDR2 is SQIVND in the germline V gene (reference sequence). The CDR3, as DNA: TGTGCCAGTAGTATGAGGGGGTCTGGTGGGCCTCGAGATTGGTATGGCTACACCTTC. Protein product: CASSMRGSGGPRDWYGYTF. The full variable domain, in which reference TRBV19 and TRBJ1-2 provide the parts outside the CDR3, is DGGITQSPKYLFRKEGQNVTLSCEQNLNHDAMYWYRQDPGQGLRLIYYSQIVNDFQKGDIAEGYSVSREKKESFPLTVTSAQKNPTAFYLCASSMRGSGGPRDWYGYTFGSGTRLTVV.

This clonotype was counted only a few times. This chain uses TRBV5-1 with TRBJ2-5; no clear D. CDR1 SGHRS and CDR2 YFSETQ come from the germline V gene. CDR3 length: 16 amino acids. V was cut by 4 bases and J by 5 bases, with 21 bases left in between. The CDR3 DNA is TGCGCCAGCAGCGGCTCCCGGGCGCTTACCGGGGAGACCCAGTACTTC. Protein product: CASSGSRALTGETQYF.

The rearrangement joins TRBV6-5 to TRBJ2-7; no definite D call. Per the germline V gene, CDR1 is MNHEY and CDR2 is SVGAGI. With 0 bases removed from V and 4 bases from J, the gap between germline ends came to 16 bases. CDR3 length: 16 amino acids. This chain's CDR3 is CASSYSTDGLGYEQYF. The CDR3 DNA sequence: TGTGCCAGCAGTTACTCGACGGACGGCCTGGGTTACGAGCAGTACTTC.

The chain employs TRBV15 and TRBJ1-1, with no clear D. The CDR3 contains 13 residues. Looked up from germline, CDR1 is LNHNV and CDR2 is YYDKDF (reference sequence). V lost 0 bases and J lost 7, with 9 bases in between. Here the CDR3 reads CATSRDPDREAFF. The CDR3 DNA follows: TGTGCCACCAGCAGAGATCCCGATCGTGAAGCTTTCTTT. The variable domain in full, with the rest retrieved from reference TRBV15 and TRBJ1-1, is DAMVIQNPRYQVTQFGKPVTLSCSQTLNHNVMYWYQQKSSQAPKLLFHYYDKDFNNEADTPDNFQSRRPNTSFCFLDIRSPGLGDTAMYLCATSRDPDREAFFGQGTRLTVV.

The CDR3 loop reads CSVEEVAVQRRYTF. CDR3 nucleotides: TGCAGCGTTGAAGAAGTGGCTGTCCAGCGGCGCTACACCTTC. The chain joins TRBV29-1 to TRBJ1-2, with D unclear. The CDR3 spans 14 residues. In germline, CDR1 is SQVTM, CDR2 ANQGSEA. V lost 0 bases, J lost 9 bases, and 17 bases lay in between.

This clonotype was seen more than once but under ten times. V gene TRBV29-1 combines with J gene TRBJ1-2; D is undetermined. Germline CDR1 SQVTM, CDR2 ANQGSEA. Trimming removed 3 bases at V and 3 bases at J, with 11 bases between. The CDR3 spans 13 residues. CDR3 sequence (DNA): TGCAGCGTTGATTACACAGCCTACTATGGCTACACCTTC. It encodes CSVDYTAYYGYTF.

The chain employs TRBV20-1 and TRBJ1-6; D unclear. This CDR3 is 14 amino acids long. V lost 3 bases and J 0 bases, leaving 6 bases between the germline ends. Germline V gene lookup returns CDR1 DFQATT and CDR2 SNEGSKA (reference sequence). CDR3 region: CSASESSYNSPLHF. The CDR3, as DNA: TGCAGTGCTAGCGAGAGCTCCTATAATTCACCCCTCCACTTT.

This chain uses TRBV27 with TRBJ2-7; D gene ambiguous. The V gene lost 2 bases and the J gene lost 4 bases, with 12 bases spanning the gap. CDR3 size: 14 residues. CDR1 and CDR2 (germline): MNHEY, SMNVEV (reference sequence). CDR3 loop: CASSLKREGYEQYF. In DNA, the CDR3 is TGTGCCAGCAGTTTAAAGCGAGAAGGATACGAGCAGTACTTC.

The chain carries TRBV7-2 and TRBJ2-2; no clear D gene. The CDR3 is 13 residues long. The V end was cut by 3 bases, the J end by 0 bases, with 2 bases between. Germline V gene lookup returns CDR1 SGHTA and CDR2 FQGNSA. The CDR3 DNA follows: TGTGCCAGCAGCTTTGCGAACACCGGGGAGCTGTTTTTT. Translated: CASSFANTGELFF.

The chain has TRBV28 and TRBJ1-5; D is undetermined. Trimming took off 9 bases at V and 0 bases at J, with 15 bases between the two ends. Looked up from germline, CDR1 is MDHEN and CDR2 is SYDVKM. CDR3 length: 15 residues. The CDR3 DNA is TGTGCCAGGAGGGTCAAAACTTATAGCAATCAGCCCCAGCATTTT. This translates into CARRVKTYSNQPQHF.